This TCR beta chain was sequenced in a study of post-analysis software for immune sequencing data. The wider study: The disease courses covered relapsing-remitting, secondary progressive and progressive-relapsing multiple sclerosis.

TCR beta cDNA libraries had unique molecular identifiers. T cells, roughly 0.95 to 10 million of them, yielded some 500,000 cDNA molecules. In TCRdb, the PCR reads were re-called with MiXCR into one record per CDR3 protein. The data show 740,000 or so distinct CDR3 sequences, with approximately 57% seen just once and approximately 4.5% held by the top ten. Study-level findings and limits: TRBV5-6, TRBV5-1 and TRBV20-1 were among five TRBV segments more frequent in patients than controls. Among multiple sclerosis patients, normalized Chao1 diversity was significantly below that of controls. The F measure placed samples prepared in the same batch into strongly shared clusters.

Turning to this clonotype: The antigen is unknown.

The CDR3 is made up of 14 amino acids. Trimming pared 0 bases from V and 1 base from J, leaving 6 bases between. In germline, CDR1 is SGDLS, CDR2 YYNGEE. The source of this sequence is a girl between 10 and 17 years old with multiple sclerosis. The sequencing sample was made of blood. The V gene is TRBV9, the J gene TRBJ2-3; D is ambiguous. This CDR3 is CASSVAGRTDTQYF. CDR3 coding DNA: TGTGCCAGCAGCGTAGCTGGCCGCACAGATACGCAGTATTTT.